This T cell receptor (beta chain) was found in a study of T cell changes during pregnancy in multiple sclerosis. Sequencing was performed with immunoSEQ multiplex PCR; in TCRdb, only in-frame clones are kept and a portion is missing. The sample shows about 13,000 clones, 90% of them seen only once. Sequenced material: CD8+ T cells from peripheral blood mononuclear cells, taken after pregnancy. The source of this sequence is a female donor in good health, enrolled as a control in a pregnancy study.

CDR3 sequence (DNA): TGTGCCAGCAGTTGGGGACTAGCGGGAGGGCCGGGGGAGACCCAGTACTTC. Its protein product is CASSWGLAGGPGETQYF. The gene calls are TRBV28 and TRBJ2-5; 16 nucleotides match TRBD2. This CDR3 has 17 residues. V gave up 4 bases and J gave up 5 bases; unmatched junction bases: 7. Germline V CDR1 and CDR2: MDHEN, SYDVKM.